Following are 22 T cell receptor beta chains from one sample sequenced in a study of blood T cells in healthy people across ages. The second PCR ran about 6 to 12 cycles with a sample-barcoded 5' primer and J-beta primers. A single record per CDR3 protein comes from TCRdb applying MiXCR to the 5' RACE reads. Of hundreds of thousands of distinct CDR3 sequences detected, roughly 52% appear once; the ten largest clones hold roughly 13%. Material for sequencing was blood. These receptors all come from a man younger than 40 in good health.

This clonotype was recorded a few times. J is TRBJ2-1 and V is TRBV28, with 9 positions matching TRBD1. Germline trimming cut 5 bases from V and 7 bases from J; bases unmatched to any gene: 9. CDR1 MDHEN and CDR2 SYDVKM come from the germline V gene. The CDR3 is 15 amino acids. This chain's CDR3 is CASSHGTGIMNEQFF. CDR3 nucleotide sequence: TGTGCCAGCAGTCACGGGACAGGGATTATGAATGAGCAGTTCTTC. The whole variable domain, remainder taken from reference TRBV28 and TRBJ2-1, is DVKVTQSSRYLVKRTGEKVFLECVQDMDHENMFWYRQDPGLGLRLIYFSYDVKMKEKGDIPEGYSVSREKKERFSLILESASTNQTSMYLCASSHGTGIMNEQFFGPGTRLTVL.

This clonotype was seen a few times. The genes are TRBV7-9 and TRBJ1-2; no clear D. Trimming took off 4 bases at V and 4 bases at J, with 13 bases between the two ends. The length of the CDR3 is 14 residues. Germline CDR1 SEHNR, CDR2 FQNEAQ (reference sequence). The CDR3 DNA follows: TGTGCCAGCAGCTACCAGAATGCCCTCTATGGCTACACCTTC. As protein: CASSYQNALYGYTF.

This clonotype was counted only a few times. This rearrangement joins TRBV20-1 to TRBJ1-4; a weak D match, TRBD1 (6 bases). CDR1 is DFQATT and CDR2 is SNEGSKA in the germline V gene (reference sequence). Trimming removed 6 bases at V and 7 bases at J, with 15 bases between. CDR3 size: 13 residues. The CDR3 region is CSAPGHITEKLFF. The CDR3 bases are TGCAGTGCCCCGGGACACATCACTGAAAAACTGTTTTTT.

The chain employs TRBV3-1 and TRBJ2-7, with D perhaps matching TRBD1 or TRBD2 (6 bases each). The germline gives CDR1 LGHDT, CDR2 YNNKEL (reference sequence). The CDR3 is made up of 14 amino acids. V was cut by 1 base and J by 7 bases, with 14 bases left in between. The CDR3 region is CASSQGGGLREQYF. The DNA of the CDR3 is TGTGCCAGCAGCCAAGGAGGGGGGTTGAGGGAGCAGTACTTC.

J is TRBJ2-4 and V is TRBV5-1, with TRBD1 matching over 9 bases. V lost 1 base, J lost 3 bases, and 8 bases stayed unmatched. The germline CDR1 and CDR2 sequences are SGHRS and YFSETQ. The CDR3 has 17 amino acids. This CDR3 reads CASSLRTGEMGKNIQYF. CDR3 in DNA: TGCGCCAGCAGCTTGCGGACAGGGGAAATGGGCAAAAACATTCAGTACTTC.

The J gene is TRBJ2-6, the V gene TRBV6-2 or TRBV6-3; D may be TRBD1 (6 bases). V was pared by 2 bases and J by 2 bases, with 10 bases between. In germline, CDR1 is MNHEY, CDR2 SVGEGT. CDR3 length: 16 amino acids. For the CDR3, the DNA is TGTGCCAGCAGTTACAGGGGGTCCCCTGGGGCCAACGTCCTGACTTTC. As protein: CASSYRGSPGANVLTF.

The genes are TRBV30 and TRBJ2-2; D gene ambiguous. Germline CDR1 GTSNPN, CDR2 SVGIG (reference sequence). This CDR3 comprises 13 residues. The ends were cut back, 2 bases at V and 3 bases at J, with 7 bases in the middle. The DNA of the CDR3 is TGTGCCTGGAGTAGCCAGTACACCGGGGAGCTGTTTTTT. Its protein is CAWSSQYTGELFF. The full variable domain, with the rest looked up from reference TRBV30 and TRBJ2-2, is SQTIHQWPATLVQPVGSPLSLECTVEGTSNPNLYWYRQAAGRGLQLLFYSVGIGQISSEVPQNLSASRPQDRQFILSSKKLLLSDSGFYLCAWSSQYTGELFFGEGSRLTVL.

This chain uses TRBV2 with TRBJ2-1; no definite D call. Trimming shortened V by 7 bases and J by 0 bases, and 13 bases separated the two germline ends. The germline CDR1 and CDR2 sequences are SNHLY and FYNNEI. This CDR3 contains 15 residues. The CDR3 loop reads CASIGRRSSYNEQFF. The CDR3 coding sequence is TGTGCCAGCATCGGGCGACGGAGCTCCTACAATGAGCAGTTCTTC.

To note about this clonotype: A junction end diverges from the germline sequence, so it may reflect a read error. The chain employs TRBV6-5 and TRBJ2-1; maybe TRBD2 (5 bases). The closer fit of TRBJ2-7 to the DNA end suggests the J call may be wrong. This CDR3 is 15 amino acids long. The V gene's germline CDR1 is MNHEY and CDR2 SVGAGI. The DNA for the CDR3 is TGTGCCGGCAGTTACTCGGGGAACGGTTACAATGAGCAGTACTTC. It yields the protein CAGSYSGNGYNEQYF.

The chain carries TRBV4-1 and TRBJ2-1; TRBD2 matches at 13 bases. TRBJ2-7 explains the end of the DNA better; the J call may be wrong. Germline V gene lookup returns CDR1 MGHRA and CDR2 YSYEKL. There are 18 residues in the CDR3. The CDR3 here is CASSQTGTSGVAYNEQYF. CDR3 nucleotides: TGCGCCAGCAGCCAAACCGGGACTAGCGGGGTGGCCTACAATGAGCAGTACTTC.

There are many counts of this clonotype. This sequence joins TRBV29-1 and TRBJ2-7; D gene ambiguous. Germline lookup yields CDR1 SQVTM and CDR2 ANQGSEA. CDR3 length: 11 amino acids. V lost 4 bases and J lost 6, with 10 bases in between. CDR3 protein: CSVVNTREQYF. CDR3 nucleotides: TGCAGCGTTGTGAATACGCGCGAGCAGTACTTC.

Of note for this clonotype: Possible read error: a much larger clone is one base away. The chain links TRBV7-2 to TRBJ1-2, with TRBD1 as a possible D gene (6 bases). V lost 6 bases and J 4 bases, leaving 21 bases between the germline ends. Germline CDR1 is SGHTA and CDR2 is FQGNSA. CDR3 length: 16 amino acids. CDR3 sequence (DNA): TGTGCCAGCAGAGTTAACCCGGGACACGGGGGCTATGGCTACACCTTC. Residues: CASRVNPGHGGYGYTF.

The chain recombines TRBV5-1 with TRBJ2-1; D unclear. From germline, CDR1 is SGHRS and CDR2 YFSETQ. V lost 2 bases and J lost 6, with 12 bases in between. The CDR3 is 14 residues long. The CDR3 nucleotides read TGCGCCAGCAGCTTCCCCCCCCGAGGCAATGAGCAGTTCTTC. It yields the protein CASSFPPRGNEQFF.

This rearrangement joins TRBV9 to TRBJ2-5; D might be TRBD1 or TRBD2, each matching 6 bases. The J call is uncertain, as TRBJ2-7 better fits the DNA end. This CDR3 contains 16 residues. Germline CDR1 reads SGDLS; CDR2 reads YYNGEE. CDR3 sequence: CASSGRGGTKGYEQYF. In nucleotides, the CDR3 is TGTGCCAGCAGCGGCCGAGGCGGGACAAAAGGCTACGAGCAGTACTTC.

This clonotype has a handful of counts. Just one base apart from a much larger clone, this may be a read error. This sequence joins TRBV7-2 and TRBJ1-5; D gene uncertain. Trimming took 5 bases from V and 2 from J, leaving 10 bases between them. The CDR3 covers 14 residues. Per the germline V gene, CDR1 is SGHTA and CDR2 is FQGNSA. Here the CDR3 reads CASSQRARNQPQHF. In DNA, the CDR3 is TGTGCCAGCAGCCAACGAGCGCGCAATCAGCCCCAGCATTTT.

This clonotype was detected only once. The gene calls are TRBV20-1 and TRBJ2-3; perhaps TRBD2 as D (5 bases). V was cut by 3 bases and J by 2 bases, with 15 bases left in between. CDR1 and CDR2 (germline): DFQATT, SNEGSKA (reference sequence). The CDR3 is 15 residues long. This CDR3 is CSARAPGLITDTQYF. The CDR3 bases are TGCAGTGCTAGGGCCCCAGGACTCATCACAGATACGCAGTATTTT.

This clonotype was detected a few times. The chain joins TRBV12-3 or TRBV12-4 to TRBJ2-7; D call uncertain. V was shortened by 1 base and J by 4 bases, with 17 bases between the two germline ends. There are 16 residues in the CDR3. The CDR3 is CASSLGLGQKGYEQYF. The CDR3 DNA reads as TGTGCCAGCAGTTTAGGTCTCGGGCAGAAGGGTTACGAGCAGTACTTC.

As to this clonotype: A junction end diverges from the germline sequence, so it may reflect a read error. The chain links TRBV20-1 to TRBJ2-1; 9 bases match TRBD2. Germline V gene lookup returns CDR1 DFQATT and CDR2 SNEGSKA (reference sequence). This CDR3 region has 15 residues. The DNA for the CDR3 is TGCAGTGCTGGAAGACTAGCGGACGTATACAATGTGCAGTTCTTC. This codes for CSAGRLADVYNVQFF.

The chain links TRBV6-5 to TRBJ2-2; the D call may be TRBD1 or TRBD2 (6 bases each). The CDR3 is 14 residues long. Between the trimmed V and J ends, which lost 5 bases and 6 bases, there was a span of 13 bases. Germline values: CDR1 MNHEY, CDR2 SVGAGI. The CDR3 DNA reads as TGTGCCAGCAGTCCGCCGGGGGCACCCGGGGAGCTGTTTTTT. As protein: CASSPPGAPGELFF.

The chain links TRBV4-3 to TRBJ2-3; D gene ambiguous. There are 16 residues in the CDR3. Between the trimmed V and J ends, which lost 2 bases and 2 bases, there was a span of 14 bases. From germline, CDR1 is LGHNA and CDR2 YSLEER. CDR3 residues: CASSQFRGGTTDTQYF. The CDR3 coding sequence is TGCGCCAGCAGCCAATTCCGCGGTGGAACCACAGATACGCAGTATTTT.

The chain employs TRBV2 and TRBJ1-2; D not certain. The germline V gene encodes CDR1 SNHLY and CDR2 FYNNEI. This CDR3 is built from 12 residues. V was clipped by 2 bases and J by 4 bases, with 5 bases between them. This CDR3 is CASSESTYGYTF. The DNA of the CDR3 is TGTGCCAGCAGTGAATCCACCTATGGCTACACCTTC.

About this clonotype: The CDR3 carries no conserved terminal phenylalanine or tryptophan, so it likely arises from a read error. The V call is TRBV5-1, the J call TRBJ2-1; 8 bases agree with TRBD2. CDR1 and CDR2 from the germline V gene are SGHRS and YFSETQ. V lost 4 bases and J lost 7; bases outside the gene matches: 7. CDR3 size: 14 residues. For the CDR3, the DNA is TGCGCCAGCAGCCTGCTAGCGGGCGTTAATGAGCAGTTCTTA. Its translation: CASSLLAGVNEQFL.